The 6 T cell receptor beta chains given below trace back to one sample, sequenced in a study of cytomegalovirus exposure and HLA in healthy donors. The PCR employed 60 Vbeta primers together with 13 Jbeta primers. TCRdb's copy holds only in-frame clones and misses some; the assay was immunoSEQ multiplex PCR. The sample contains 100,000 to 150,000 clones, 60% to 75% of which appear only once. Sequences were obtained from PBMCs. The receptors here all came from a woman aged 50 to 60 in good health and CMV-seropositive.

This clone turned up a few times. The chain employs TRBV30 and TRBJ1-6; 9 nucleotides line up with TRBD1. Trimming cost V 5 bases and J 7 bases; bases outside gene matches: 0. Germline assignment: CDR1 GTSNPN and CDR2 SVGIG (reference sequence). The CDR3 has 12 amino acids. The CDR3 nucleotides are TGTGCCTGGGGACAGGGGAATTCACCCCTCCACTTT. Its protein product is CAWGQGNSPLHF.

This rearrangement joins TRBV5-6 to TRBJ2-1; 7 nucleotides agree with TRBD2. V trimming: 3 bases; J trimming: 0 bases; junction bases outside the gene matches: 9. Germline V lookup: CDR1 SGHDT, CDR2 YYEEEE. The CDR3 consists of 17 residues. CDR3 region: CASSSLRGRSSYNEQFF. CDR3 nucleotide sequence: TGTGCCAGCAGCTCCTTGCGGGGGAGGAGCTCCTACAATGAGCAGTTCTTC.

For this clone: The germline gene is not matched at one end of the junction; a read error may be the cause. The rearrangement links TRBV7-2 to TRBJ2-2, with 8 bases identical to TRBD2. CDR3 length equals 14 residues. Germline V lookup: CDR1 SGHTA, CDR2 FQGNSA. CDR3 protein: CASSLGRGGTPPVF. The CDR3 DNA follows: TGTGCCAGCAGCTTAGGACGCGGGGGGACCCCCCCCGTTTTT.

The rearrangement uses TRBV19 and TRBJ2-1; 8 nucleotides match TRBD1. The CDR3 consists of 15 residues. Losses at the gene ends were 3 bases for V and 4 bases for J; bases not matched to a gene: 5. Per the germline V gene, CDR1 is LNHDA and CDR2 is SQIVND (reference sequence). The CDR3 DNA sequence: TGTGCCAGTAGTATCACAGGACAGGGATACAATGAGCAGTTCTTC. Translated: CASSITGQGYNEQFF. The full variable domain, its missing parts supplied by reference TRBV19 and TRBJ2-1, is DGGITQSPKYLFRKEGQNVTLSCEQNLNHDAMYWYRQDPGQGLRLIYYSQIVNDFQKGDIAEGYSVSREKKESFPLTVTSAQKNPTAFYLCASSITGQGYNEQFFGPGTRLTVL.

CDR3 sequence reads: CASSLDHGGGGETQYF. For the CDR3, the DNA is TGTGCCAGCAGCTTAGATCACGGGGGGGGAGGAGAGACCCAGTACTTC. The chain uses TRBV11-2 and TRBJ2-5; 8 bases fit TRBD2. V trimming: 0 bases; J trimming: 4 bases; junction bases outside the gene matches: 7. CDR3 size: 16 residues. Germline V gene data show CDR1 as SGHAT and CDR2 as FQNNGV.

The chain has TRBV5-4 and TRBJ2-5; TRBD2 agrees at 11 bases. From germline, CDR1 is SGHNT and CDR2 YYREEE (reference sequence). V was pared by 3 bases and J by 1 base, with 2 bases of the junction left unmatched. The CDR3 consists of 15 residues. CDR3 sequence reads: CASSSSGGFQETQYF. The DNA for the CDR3 is TGTGCCAGCAGCTCTAGCGGGGGGTTCCAAGAGACCCAGTACTTC.